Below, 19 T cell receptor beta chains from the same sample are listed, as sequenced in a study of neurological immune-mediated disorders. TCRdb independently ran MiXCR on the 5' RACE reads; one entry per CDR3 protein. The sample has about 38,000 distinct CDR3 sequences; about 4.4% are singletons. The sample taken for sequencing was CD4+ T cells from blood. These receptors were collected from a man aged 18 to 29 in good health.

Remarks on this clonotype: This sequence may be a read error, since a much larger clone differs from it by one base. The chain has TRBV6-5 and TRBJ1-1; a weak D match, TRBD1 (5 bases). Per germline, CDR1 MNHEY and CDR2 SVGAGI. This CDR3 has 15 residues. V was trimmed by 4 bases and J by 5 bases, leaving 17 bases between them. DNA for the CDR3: TGTGCCAGCAGTTGGGGCTGGGGTCGAGGTACTGAAGCTTTCTTT. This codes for CASSWGWGRGTEAFF.

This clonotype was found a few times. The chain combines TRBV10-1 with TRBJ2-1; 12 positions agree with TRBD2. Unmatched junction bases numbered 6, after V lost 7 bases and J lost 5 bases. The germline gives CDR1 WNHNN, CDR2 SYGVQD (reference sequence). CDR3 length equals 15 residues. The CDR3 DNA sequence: TGCGCCAGCACTCTCACTAGCGGGGGGAACAATGAGCAGTTCTTC. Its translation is CASTLTSGGNNEQFF.

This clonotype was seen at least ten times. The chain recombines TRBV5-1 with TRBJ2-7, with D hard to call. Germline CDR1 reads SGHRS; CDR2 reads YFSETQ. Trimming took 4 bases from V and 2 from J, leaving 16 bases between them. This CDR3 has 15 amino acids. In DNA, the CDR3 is TGCGCCAGCAGCCGAAACCCGACGGCAACCTACGAGCAGTACTTC. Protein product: CASSRNPTATYEQYF. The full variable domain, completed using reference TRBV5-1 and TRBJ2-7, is KAGVTQTPRYLIKTRGQQVTLSCSPISGHRSVSWYQQTPGQGLQFLFEYFSETQRNKGNFPGRFSGRQFSNSRSEMNVSTLELGDSALYLCASSRNPTATYEQYFGPGTRLTVT.

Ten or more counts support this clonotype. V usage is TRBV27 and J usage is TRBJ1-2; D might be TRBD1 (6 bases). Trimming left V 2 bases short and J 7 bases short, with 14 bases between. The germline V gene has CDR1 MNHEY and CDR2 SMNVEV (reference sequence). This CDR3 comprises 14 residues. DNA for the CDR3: TGTGCCAGCAGTTTACGGGACACCCTATCTGGCTACACCTTC. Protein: CASSLRDTLSGYTF.

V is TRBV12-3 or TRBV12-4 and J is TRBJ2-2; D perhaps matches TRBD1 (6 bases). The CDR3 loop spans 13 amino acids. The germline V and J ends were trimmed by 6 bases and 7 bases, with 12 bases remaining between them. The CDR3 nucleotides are TGTGCCAGCAGGTCCGGGACACACGGGGAGCTGTTTTTT. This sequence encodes CASRSGTHGELFF.

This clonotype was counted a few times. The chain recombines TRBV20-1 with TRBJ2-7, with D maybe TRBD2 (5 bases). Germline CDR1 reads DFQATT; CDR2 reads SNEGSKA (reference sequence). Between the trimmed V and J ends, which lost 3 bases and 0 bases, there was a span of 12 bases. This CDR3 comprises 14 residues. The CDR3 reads CSASRTPGSYEQYF. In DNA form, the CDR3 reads TGCAGTGCTAGCCGGACTCCTGGCTCCTACGAGCAGTACTTC.

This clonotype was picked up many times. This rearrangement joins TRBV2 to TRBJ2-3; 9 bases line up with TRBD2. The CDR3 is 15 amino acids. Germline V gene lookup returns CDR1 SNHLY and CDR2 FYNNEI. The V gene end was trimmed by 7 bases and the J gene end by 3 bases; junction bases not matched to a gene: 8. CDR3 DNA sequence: TGTGCCAGCAATTGGGCGGGGGGGCTGACAGATACGCAGTATTTT. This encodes CASNWAGGLTDTQYF. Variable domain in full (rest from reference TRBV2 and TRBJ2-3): EPEVTQTPSHQVTQMGQEVILRCVPISNHLYFYWYRQILGQKVEFLVSFYNNEISEKSEIFDDQFSVERPDGSNFTLKIRSTKLEDSAMYFCASNWAGGLTDTQYFGPGTRLTVL.

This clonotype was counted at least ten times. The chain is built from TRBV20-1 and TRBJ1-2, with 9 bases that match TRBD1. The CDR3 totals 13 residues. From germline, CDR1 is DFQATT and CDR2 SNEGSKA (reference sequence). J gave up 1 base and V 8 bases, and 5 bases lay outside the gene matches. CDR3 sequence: CSPRQGVNYGYTF. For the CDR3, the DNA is TGCAGTCCAAGACAGGGGGTTAACTATGGCTACACCTTC.

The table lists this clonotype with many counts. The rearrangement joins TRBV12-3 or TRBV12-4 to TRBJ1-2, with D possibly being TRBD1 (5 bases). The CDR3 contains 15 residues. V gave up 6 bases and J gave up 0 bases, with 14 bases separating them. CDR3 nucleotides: TGTGCCAGCAGCCCGGGGCCGACGACTAACTATGGCTACACCTTC. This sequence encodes CASSPGPTTNYGYTF.

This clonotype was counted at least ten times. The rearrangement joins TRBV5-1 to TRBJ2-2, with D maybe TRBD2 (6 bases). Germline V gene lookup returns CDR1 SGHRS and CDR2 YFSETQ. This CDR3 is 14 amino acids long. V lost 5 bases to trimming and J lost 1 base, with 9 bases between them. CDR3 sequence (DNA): TGCGCCAGCAGGAGGAGGGAGAACACCGGGGAGCTGTTTTTT. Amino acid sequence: CASRRRENTGELFF.

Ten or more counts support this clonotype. CDR3 sequence (DNA): TGTGCCAGCAGCCAACCAGGGACTACCCGTCCTGAAGCTTTCTTT. This gives the protein CASSQPGTTRPEAFF. The genes are TRBV4-2 and TRBJ1-1, with a possible D match to TRBD1 (5 bases). The V and J ends lost 2 bases and 6 bases respectively, with 16 bases between them. The CDR3 has 15 amino acids. Germline lookup yields CDR1 LGHNA and CDR2 YNFKEQ.

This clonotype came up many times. CDR3 sequence reads: CSGQWSNTEAFF. DNA of the CDR3: TGCAGTGGTCAATGGTCAAACACTGAAGCTTTCTTT. The chain uses TRBV20-1 and TRBJ1-1; unclear D gene. The CDR3 contains 12 residues. Germline CDR1 reads DFQATT; CDR2 reads SNEGSKA (reference sequence). Trimming pared 7 bases from V and 2 bases from J, leaving 11 bases between.

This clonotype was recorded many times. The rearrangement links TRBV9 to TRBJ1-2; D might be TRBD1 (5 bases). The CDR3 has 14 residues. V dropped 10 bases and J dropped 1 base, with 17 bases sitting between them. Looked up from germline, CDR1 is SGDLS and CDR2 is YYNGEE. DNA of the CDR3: TGTGCCGGATACGGGACCCAAGATAACTATGGCTACACCTTC. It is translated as CAGYGTQDNYGYTF.

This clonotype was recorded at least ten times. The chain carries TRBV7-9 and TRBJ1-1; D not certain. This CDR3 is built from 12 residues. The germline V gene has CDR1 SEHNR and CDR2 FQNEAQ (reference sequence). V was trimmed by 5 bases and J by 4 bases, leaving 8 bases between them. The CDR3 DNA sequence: TGTGCCAGCAGCCTTAGCATCACTGAAGCTTTCTTT. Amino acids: CASSLSITEAFF.

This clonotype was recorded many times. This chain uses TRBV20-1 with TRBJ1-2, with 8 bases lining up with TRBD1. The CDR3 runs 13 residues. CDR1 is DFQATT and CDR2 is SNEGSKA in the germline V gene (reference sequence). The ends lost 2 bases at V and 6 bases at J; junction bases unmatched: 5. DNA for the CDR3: TGCAGTGCTAGAAACCAGGGGGCTCATGGCTACACCTTC. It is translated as CSARNQGAHGYTF.

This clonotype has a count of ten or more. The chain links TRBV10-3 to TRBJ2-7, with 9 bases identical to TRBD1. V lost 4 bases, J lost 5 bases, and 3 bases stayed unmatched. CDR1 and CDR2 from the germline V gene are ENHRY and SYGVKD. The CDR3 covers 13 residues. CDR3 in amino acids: CAISVGQGNEQYF. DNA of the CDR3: TGTGCCATCAGTGTTGGACAGGGGAACGAGCAGTACTTC.

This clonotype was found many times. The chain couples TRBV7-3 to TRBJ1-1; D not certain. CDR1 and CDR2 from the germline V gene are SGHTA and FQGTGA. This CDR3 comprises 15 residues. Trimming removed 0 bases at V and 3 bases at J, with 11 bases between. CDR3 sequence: CASSLTPSTDTEAFF. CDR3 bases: TGTGCCAGCAGCTTAACTCCTTCCACCGACACTGAAGCTTTCTTT.

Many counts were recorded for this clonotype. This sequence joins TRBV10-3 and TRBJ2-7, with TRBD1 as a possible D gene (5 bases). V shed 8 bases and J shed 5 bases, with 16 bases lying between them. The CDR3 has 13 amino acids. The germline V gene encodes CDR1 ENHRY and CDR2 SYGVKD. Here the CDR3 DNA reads TGTGCCATCCTCCCGGCAGGGTCGGACGAGCAGTACTTC. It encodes CAILPAGSDEQYF.

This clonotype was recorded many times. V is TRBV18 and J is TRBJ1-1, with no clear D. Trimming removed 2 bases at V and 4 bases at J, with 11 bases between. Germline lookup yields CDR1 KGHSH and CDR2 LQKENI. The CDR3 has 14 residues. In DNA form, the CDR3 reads TGTGCCAGCTCACCATACGAAGGGTTCACTGAAGCTTTCTTT. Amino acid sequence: CASSPYEGFTEAFF.